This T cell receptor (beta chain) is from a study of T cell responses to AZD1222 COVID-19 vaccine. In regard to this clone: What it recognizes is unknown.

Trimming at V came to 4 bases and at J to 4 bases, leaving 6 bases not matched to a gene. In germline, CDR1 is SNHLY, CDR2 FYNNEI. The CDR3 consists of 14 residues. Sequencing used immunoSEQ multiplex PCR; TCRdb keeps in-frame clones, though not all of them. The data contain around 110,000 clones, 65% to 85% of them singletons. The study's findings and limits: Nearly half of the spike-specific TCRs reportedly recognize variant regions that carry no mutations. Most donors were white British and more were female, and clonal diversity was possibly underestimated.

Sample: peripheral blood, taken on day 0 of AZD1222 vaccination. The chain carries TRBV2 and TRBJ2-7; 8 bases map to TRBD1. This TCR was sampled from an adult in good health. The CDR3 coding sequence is TGTGCCAGCAGTGGGACAGGGAAGGGTTACGAGCAGTACTTC. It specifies CASSGTGKGYEQYF.